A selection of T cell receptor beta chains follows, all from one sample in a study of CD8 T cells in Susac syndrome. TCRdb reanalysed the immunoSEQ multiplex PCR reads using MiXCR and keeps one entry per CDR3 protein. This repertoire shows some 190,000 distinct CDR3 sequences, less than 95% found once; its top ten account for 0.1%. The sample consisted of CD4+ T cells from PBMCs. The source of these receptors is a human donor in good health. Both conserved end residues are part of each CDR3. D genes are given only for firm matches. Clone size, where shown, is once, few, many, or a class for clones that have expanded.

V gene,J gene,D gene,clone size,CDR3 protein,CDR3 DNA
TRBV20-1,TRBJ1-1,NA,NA,CSAREGGTEAFF,TGCAGTGCTAGGGAGGGCGGCACTGAAGCTTTCTTT
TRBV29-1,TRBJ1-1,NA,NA,CSDRRDMNTEAFF,TGCAGCGACAGGCGGGACATGAACACTGAAGCTTTCTTT
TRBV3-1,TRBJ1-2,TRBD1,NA,CASSQDSRGRDYGYTF,TGTGCCAGCAGCCAAGATAGTAGGGGGCGGGACTATGGCTACACCTTC
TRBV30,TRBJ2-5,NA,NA,CAWSGLGRLETQYF,TGTGCCTGGAGCGGACTTGGGAGGTTGGAGACCCAGTACTTC
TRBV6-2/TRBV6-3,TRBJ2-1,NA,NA,CASSSADSDEQFF,TGTGCCAGCAGTTCCGCGGATTCTGATGAGCAGTTCTTC
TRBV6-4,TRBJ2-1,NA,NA,CASSRGSSYNEQFF,TGTGCCAGCAGTCGGGGGAGCTCCTACAATGAGCAGTTCTTC
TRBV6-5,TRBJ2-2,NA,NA,CASSSLGANTGELFF,TGTGCCAGCAGTTCCCTAGGGGCGAACACCGGGGAGCTGTTTTTT
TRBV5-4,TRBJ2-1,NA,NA,CASSLAGNYNEQFF,TGTGCCAGCAGCTTGGCTGGAAACTACAATGAGCAGTTCTTC
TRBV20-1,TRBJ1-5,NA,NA,CSARGQIPYSNQPQHF,TGCAGTGCTAGAGGACAGATACCTTATAGCAATCAGCCCCAGCATTTT
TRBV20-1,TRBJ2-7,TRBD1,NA,CSAHNWDRGRYEQYF,TGCAGTGCCCATAATTGGGACAGGGGAAGGTACGAGCAGTACTTC
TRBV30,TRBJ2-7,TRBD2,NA,CAWRNTEASGFNF,TGTGCCTGGAGGAATACAGAAGCTAGCGGGTTTAACTTC
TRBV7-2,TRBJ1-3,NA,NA,CASSFIPSGNTIYF,TGTGCCAGCAGCTTCATTCCCTCTGGAAACACCATATATTTT
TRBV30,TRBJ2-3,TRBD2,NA,CAWSLAGGADTQYF,TGTGCCTGGAGTTTAGCGGGAGGGGCAGATACGCAGTATTTT
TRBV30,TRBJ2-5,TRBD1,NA,CAWSTPGTGKETQYF,TGTGCCTGGAGTACTCCGGGGACAGGGAAAGAGACCCAGTACTTC
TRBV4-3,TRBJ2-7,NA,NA,CASSQSGAYEQYF,TGCGCCAGCAGCCAGTCGGGAGCTTACGAGCAGTACTTC
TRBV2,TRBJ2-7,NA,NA,CASSEGPPEQYF,TGTGCCAGCAGTGAAGGTCCCCCCGAGCAGTACTTC
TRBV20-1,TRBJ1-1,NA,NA,CSEPGDTEAFF,TGCAGTGAACCGGGCGACACTGAAGCTTTCTTT
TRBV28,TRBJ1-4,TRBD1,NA,CASSTPGTGVEKLFF,TGTGCCAGCAGTACCCCCGGGACAGGGGTTGAAAAACTGTTTTTT
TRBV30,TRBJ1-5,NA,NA,CAWSSTGVRSNQPQHF,TGTGCCTGGAGTTCGACGGGTGTCAGAAGCAATCAGCCCCAGCATTTT
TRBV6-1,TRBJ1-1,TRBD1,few,CASSSGQVSTEAFF,TGTGCCAGCAGTTCCGGACAGGTGAGCACTGAAGCTTTCTTT
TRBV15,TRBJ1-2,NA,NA,CATSRDQQGYGYTF,TGTGCCACCAGCAGAGATCAGCAGGGCTATGGCTACACCTTC
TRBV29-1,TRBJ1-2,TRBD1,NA,CSVEVENRDSYTF,TGCAGCGTTGAAGTGGAGAACAGGGACAGTTACACCTTC
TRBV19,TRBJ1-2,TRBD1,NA,CASSHDRGYGYTF,TGTGCCAGTAGTCACGACAGGGGTTATGGCTACACCTTC
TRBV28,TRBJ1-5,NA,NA,CASRIRQRSNQPQHF,TGTGCCAGCAGAATTCGACAACGCTCAAATCAGCCCCAGCATTTT
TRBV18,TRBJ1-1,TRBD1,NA,CASSDREGDEAFF,TGTGCCAGCTCAGACAGGGAAGGGGATGAAGCTTTCTTT
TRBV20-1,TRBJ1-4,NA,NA,CSALIATNEKLFF,TGCAGTGCTCTTATTGCAACTAATGAAAAACTGTTTTTT
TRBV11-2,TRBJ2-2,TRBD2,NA,CASSLAGRHTGELFF,TGTGCCAGCAGCCTAGCGGGACGCCACACCGGGGAGCTGTTTTTT
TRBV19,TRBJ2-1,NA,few,CASRRDSNNEQFF,TGTGCCAGTAGAAGGGACTCAAACAATGAGCAGTTCTTC
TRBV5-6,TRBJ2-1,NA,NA,CASIKRGSSNEQFF,TGTGCCAGCATCAAGAGAGGGTCCTCCAATGAGCAGTTCTTC
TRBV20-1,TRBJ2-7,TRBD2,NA,CSARPAGGPSAQYF,TGCAGTGCTAGACCAGCGGGAGGGCCTTCTGCGCAGTACTTC
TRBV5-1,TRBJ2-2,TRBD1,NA,CASSMDRVRGGELFF,TGCGCCAGCAGCATGGACAGGGTACGCGGCGGGGAGCTGTTTTTT
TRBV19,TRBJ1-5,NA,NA,CASSRPRGTQPQHF,TGTGCCAGTAGTCGTCCGAGGGGAACTCAGCCCCAGCATTTT
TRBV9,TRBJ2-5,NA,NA,CASSVAQGRETQYF,TGTGCCAGCAGCGTAGCCCAGGGGAGGGAGACCCAGTACTTC
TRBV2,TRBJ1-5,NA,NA,CASSEEVGSYQPQHF,TGTGCCAGCAGTGAAGAGGTGGGCAGCTATCAGCCCCAGCATTTT
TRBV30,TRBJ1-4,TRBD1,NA,CAWTDRGKEKLFF,TGTGCCTGGACGGACAGGGGCAAAGAAAAACTGTTTTTT
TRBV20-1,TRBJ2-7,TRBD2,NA,CSARVGLAENYEQYF,TGCAGTGCTAGAGTGGGACTAGCGGAAAACTACGAGCAGTACTTC
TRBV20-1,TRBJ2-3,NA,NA,CSAARGGSTDTQYF,TGCAGTGCTGCCCGCGGCGGGAGCACAGATACGCAGTATTTT
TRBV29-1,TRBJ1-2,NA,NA,CSVVPKTGSYTF,TGCAGCGTTGTACCGAAGACGGGATCCTACACCTTC
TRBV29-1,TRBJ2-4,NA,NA,CSVEVVMGNIQYF,TGCAGCGTTGAAGTGGTAATGGGGAACATTCAGTACTTC
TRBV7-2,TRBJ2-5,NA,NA,CASSQGTPLQETQYF,TGTGCCAGCAGCCAAGGGACTCCGCTCCAAGAGACCCAGTACTTC
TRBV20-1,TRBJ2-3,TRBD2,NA,CSARGWSGTGADTQYF,TGCAGTGCTAGAGGATGGAGCGGGACGGGGGCAGATACGCAGTATTTT
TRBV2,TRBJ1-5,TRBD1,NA,CASSRQGPGQPQHF,TGTGCCAGCAGCAGACAGGGTCCGGGGCAGCCCCAGCATTTT
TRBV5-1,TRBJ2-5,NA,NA,CASRDTFQETQYF,TGCGCCAGCAGAGATACATTCCAAGAGACCCAGTACTTC
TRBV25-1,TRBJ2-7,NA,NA,CASSGQTSYEQYF,TGTGCCAGCAGTGGCCAGACCTCCTACGAGCAGTACTTC
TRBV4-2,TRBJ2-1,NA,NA,CASSQEGRLLVHNEQFF,TGTGCCAGCAGCCAAGAGGGGCGCTTACTAGTACACAATGAGCAGTTCTTC